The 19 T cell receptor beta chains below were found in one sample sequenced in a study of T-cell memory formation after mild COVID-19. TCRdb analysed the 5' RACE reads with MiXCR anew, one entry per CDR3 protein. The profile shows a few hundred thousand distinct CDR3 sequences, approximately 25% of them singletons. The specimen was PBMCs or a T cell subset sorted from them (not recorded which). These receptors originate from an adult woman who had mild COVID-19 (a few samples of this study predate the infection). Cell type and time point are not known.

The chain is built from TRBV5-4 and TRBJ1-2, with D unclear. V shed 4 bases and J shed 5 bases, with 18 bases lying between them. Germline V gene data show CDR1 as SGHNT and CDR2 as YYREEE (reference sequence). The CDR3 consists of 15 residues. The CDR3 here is CASSLGPAGAYGYTF. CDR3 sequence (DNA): TGTGCCAGCAGCCTTGGCCCGGCAGGAGCATATGGCTACACCTTC.

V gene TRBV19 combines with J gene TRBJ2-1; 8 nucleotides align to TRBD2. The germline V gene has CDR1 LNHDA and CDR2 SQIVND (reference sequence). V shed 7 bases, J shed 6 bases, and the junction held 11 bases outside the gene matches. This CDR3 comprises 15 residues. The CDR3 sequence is CASTVAGRSSNEQFF. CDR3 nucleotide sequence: TGTGCCAGTACCGTAGCGGGAAGGAGCTCCAATGAGCAGTTCTTC.

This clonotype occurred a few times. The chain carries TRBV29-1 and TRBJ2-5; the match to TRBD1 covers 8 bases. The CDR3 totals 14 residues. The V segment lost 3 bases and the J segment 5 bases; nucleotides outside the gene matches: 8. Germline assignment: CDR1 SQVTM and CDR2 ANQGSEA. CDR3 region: CSVEFPGGAETQYF. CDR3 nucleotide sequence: TGCAGCGTTGAGTTTCCAGGGGGCGCGGAGACCCAGTACTTC. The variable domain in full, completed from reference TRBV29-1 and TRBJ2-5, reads SAVISQKPSRDICQRGTSLTIQCQVDSQVTMMFWYRQQPGQSLTLIATANQGSEATYESGFVIDKFPISRPNLTFSTLTVSNMSPEDSSIYLCSVEFPGGAETQYFGPGTRLLVL.

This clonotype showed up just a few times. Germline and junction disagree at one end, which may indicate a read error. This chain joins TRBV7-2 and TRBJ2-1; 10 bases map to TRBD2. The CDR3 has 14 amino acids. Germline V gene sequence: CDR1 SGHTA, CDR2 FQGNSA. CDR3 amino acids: CASSLAIAGGSGLF. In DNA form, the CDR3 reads TGTGCCAGCAGCTTAGCGATAGCGGGAGGTAGCGGGCTCTTC. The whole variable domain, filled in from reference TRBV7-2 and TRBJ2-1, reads GAGVSQSPSNKVTEKGKDVELRCDPISGHTALYWYRQSLGQGLEFLIYFQGNSAPDKSGLPSDRFSAERTGGSVSTLTIQRTQQEDSAVYLCASSLAIAGGSGLFGPGTRLTVL.

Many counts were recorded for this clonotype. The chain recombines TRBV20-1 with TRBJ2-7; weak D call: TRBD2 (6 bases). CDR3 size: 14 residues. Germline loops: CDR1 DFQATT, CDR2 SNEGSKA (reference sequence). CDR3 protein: CRSSSAYSSYEQYF. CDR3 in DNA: TGCAGATCCTCTAGCGCATATAGCTCCTACGAGCAGTACTTC.

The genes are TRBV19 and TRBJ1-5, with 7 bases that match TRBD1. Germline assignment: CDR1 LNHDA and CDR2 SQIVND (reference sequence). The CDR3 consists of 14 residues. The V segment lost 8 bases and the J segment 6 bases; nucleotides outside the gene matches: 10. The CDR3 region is CASSDREWRQPQHF. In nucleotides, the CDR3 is TGTGCCAGTTCCGACAGGGAGTGGCGTCAGCCCCAGCATTTT.

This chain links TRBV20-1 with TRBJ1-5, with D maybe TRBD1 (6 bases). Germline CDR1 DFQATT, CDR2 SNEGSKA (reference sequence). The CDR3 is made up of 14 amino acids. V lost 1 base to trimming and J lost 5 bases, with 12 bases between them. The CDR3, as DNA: TGCAGTGCTAGAGTGGGGGCGAATGATCAGCCCCAGCATTTT. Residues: CSARVGANDQPQHF.

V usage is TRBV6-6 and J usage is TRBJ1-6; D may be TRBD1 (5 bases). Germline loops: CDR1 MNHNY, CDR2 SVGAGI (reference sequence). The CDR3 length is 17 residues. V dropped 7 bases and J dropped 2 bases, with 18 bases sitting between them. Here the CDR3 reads CASKIRASTTYNSPLHF. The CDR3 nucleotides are TGTGCCAGCAAAATCAGGGCCTCAACGACCTATAATTCACCCCTCCACTTT.

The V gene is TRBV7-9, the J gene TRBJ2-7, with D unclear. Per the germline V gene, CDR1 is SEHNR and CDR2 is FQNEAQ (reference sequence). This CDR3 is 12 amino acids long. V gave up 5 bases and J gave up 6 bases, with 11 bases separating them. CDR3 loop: CASSPLGSEQYF. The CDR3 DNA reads TGTGCCAGCAGCCCCTTGGGTTCCGAGCAGTACTTC.

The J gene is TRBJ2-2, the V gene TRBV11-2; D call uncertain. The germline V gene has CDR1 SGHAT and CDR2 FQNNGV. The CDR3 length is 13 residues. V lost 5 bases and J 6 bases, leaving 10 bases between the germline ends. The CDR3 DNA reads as TGTGCCAGCAGCAAGTGGTTCTCCGGGGAGCTGTTTTTT. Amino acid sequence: CASSKWFSGELFF.

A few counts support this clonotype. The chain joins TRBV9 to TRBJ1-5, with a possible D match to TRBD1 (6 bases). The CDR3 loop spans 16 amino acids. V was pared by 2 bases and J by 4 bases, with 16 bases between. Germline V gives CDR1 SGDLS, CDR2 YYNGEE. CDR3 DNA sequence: TGTGCCAGCAGCGTCAAGCAGGGGTTCTGGAATCAGCCCCAGCATTTT. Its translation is CASSVKQGFWNQPQHF.

The CDR3 protein is CASSPSLADTQYF. CDR3 nucleotides: TGTGCCAGCTCACCCTCATTAGCAGATACGCAGTATTTT. The genes are TRBV18 and TRBJ2-3; D remains ambiguous. V dropped 3 bases and J dropped 4 bases, with 8 bases sitting between them. CDR1 and CDR2 (germline): KGHSH, LQKENI. The CDR3 is made up of 13 amino acids.

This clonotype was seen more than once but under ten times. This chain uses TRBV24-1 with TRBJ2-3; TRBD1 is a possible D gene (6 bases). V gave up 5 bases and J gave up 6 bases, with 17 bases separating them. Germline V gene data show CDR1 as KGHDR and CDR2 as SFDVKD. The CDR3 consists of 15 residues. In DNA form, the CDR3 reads TGTGCCACCAGTGGAAATACAGGGATTATCGATACGCAGTATTTT. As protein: CATSGNTGIIDTQYF.

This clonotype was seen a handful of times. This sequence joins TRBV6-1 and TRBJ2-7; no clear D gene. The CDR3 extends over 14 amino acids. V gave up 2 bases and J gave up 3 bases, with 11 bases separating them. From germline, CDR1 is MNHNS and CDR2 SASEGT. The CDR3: CASSEFGRVYEQYF. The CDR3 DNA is TGTGCCAGCAGTGAATTCGGCCGGGTCTACGAGCAGTACTTC.

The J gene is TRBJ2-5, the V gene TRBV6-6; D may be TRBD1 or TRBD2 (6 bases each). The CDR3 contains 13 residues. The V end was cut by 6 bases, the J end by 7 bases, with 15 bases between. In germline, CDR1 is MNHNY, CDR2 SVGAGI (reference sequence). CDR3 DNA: TGTGCCAGCAGCGCGACGGAGGGGGGGACCCAGTACTTC. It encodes CASSATEGGTQYF.

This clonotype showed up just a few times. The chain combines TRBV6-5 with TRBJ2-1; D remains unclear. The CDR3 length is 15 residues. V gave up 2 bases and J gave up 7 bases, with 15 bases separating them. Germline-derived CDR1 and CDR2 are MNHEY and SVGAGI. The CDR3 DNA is TGTGCCAGCAGTTACGTTTTGGGGATTCTGAATGAGCAGTTCTTC. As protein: CASSYVLGILNEQFF.

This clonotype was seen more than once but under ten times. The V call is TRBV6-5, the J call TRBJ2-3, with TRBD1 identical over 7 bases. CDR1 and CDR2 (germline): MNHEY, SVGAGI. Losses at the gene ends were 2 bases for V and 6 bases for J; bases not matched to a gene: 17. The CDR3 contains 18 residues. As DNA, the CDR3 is TGTGCCAGCAGTTACATGCCCAGATGGGACAGCTCCCACGATACGCAGTATTTT. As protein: CASSYMPRWDSSHDTQYF.

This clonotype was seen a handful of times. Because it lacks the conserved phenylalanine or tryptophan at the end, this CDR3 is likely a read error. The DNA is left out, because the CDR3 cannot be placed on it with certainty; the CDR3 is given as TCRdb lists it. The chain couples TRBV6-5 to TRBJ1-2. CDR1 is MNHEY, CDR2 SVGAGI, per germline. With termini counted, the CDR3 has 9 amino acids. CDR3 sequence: CASSYSKWD.

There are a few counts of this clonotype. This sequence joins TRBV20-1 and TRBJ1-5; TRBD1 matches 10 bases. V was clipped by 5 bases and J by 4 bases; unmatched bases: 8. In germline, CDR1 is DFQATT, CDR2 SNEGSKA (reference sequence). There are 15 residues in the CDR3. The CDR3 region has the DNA TGCAGTGCTTTCGACAGGGGGCGATGGAATCAGCCCCAGCATTTT. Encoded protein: CSAFDRGRWNQPQHF.